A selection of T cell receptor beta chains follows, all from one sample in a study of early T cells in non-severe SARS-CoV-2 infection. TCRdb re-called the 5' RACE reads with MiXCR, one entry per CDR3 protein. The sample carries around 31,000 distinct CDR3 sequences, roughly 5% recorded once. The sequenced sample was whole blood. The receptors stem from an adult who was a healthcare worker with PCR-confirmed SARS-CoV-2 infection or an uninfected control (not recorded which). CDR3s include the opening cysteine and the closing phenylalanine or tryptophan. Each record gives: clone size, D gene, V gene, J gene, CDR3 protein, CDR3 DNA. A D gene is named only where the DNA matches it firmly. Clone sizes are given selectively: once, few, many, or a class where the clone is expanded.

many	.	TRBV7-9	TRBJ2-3	CASSFGPDTQYF	TGTGCCAGCAGCTTTGGACCAGATACGCAGTATTTT
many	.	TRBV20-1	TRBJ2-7	CSASRDLSSYEQYF	TGCAGTGCTAGCAGGGACCTTAGCTCCTACGAGCAGTACTTC
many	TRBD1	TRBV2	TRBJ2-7	CASSVGRDRREQYF	TGTGCCAGCAGTGTCGGTCGGGACAGGCGGGAGCAGTACTTC
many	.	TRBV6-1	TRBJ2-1	CASSEGPTRVVSGEQFF	TGTGCCAGCAGTGAAGGCCCCACTAGAGTGGTCTCTGGTGAGCAGTTCTTC
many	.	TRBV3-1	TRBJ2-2	CASSQGAGELFF	TGTGCCAGCAGCCAAGGGGCCGGGGAGCTGTTTTTT
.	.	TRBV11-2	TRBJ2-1	CASSFQGFEQFF	TGTGCCAGCAGCTTCCAGGGGTTTGAGCAGTTCTTC
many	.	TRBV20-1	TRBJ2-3	CTNGPSGTDTQYF	TGCACCAATGGGCCTTCCGGCACAGATACGCAGTATTTT
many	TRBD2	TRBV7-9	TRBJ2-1	CASSPTTSGIYNEQFF	TGTGCCAGCAGCCCGACGACTAGCGGGATTTACAATGAGCAGTTCTTC
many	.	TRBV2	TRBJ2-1	CASDDGSQFF	TGTGCCAGCGATGATGGGTCCCAGTTCTTC
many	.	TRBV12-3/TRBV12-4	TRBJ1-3	CASSLMTRGGNTIYF	TGTGCCAGCAGTTTAATGACCCGGGGAGGAAACACCATATATTTT
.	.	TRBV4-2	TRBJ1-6	CASSELPASYNSPLHF	TGTGCCAGCAGCGAACTGCCAGCCTCCTATAATTCACCCCTCCACTTT